The rows below give T cell receptor beta chains drawn from one sample of a study of technical replicates of blood from four donors. Here immunoSEQ multiplex PCR was the method, and the copy in TCRdb shows in-frame clones only, minus some. The sample includes 75,000 to 95,000 clones, 95% to 97% seen only once; the top ten take 0.36%. The sample comprised T cells isolated from PBMCs. Receptors were obtained from a human donor in good health. CDR3s include the opening cysteine and the closing phenylalanine or tryptophan. A D gene is named only where the DNA matches it firmly.

d_call,v_call,j_call,cdr3_aa,cdr3_nt
TRBD2,TRBV28,TRBJ2-7,CASTLSLAGRNEQYF,TGTGCCAGCACCCTATCACTAGCGGGAAGGAACGAGCAGTACTTC
.,TRBV20-1,TRBJ2-5,CSATPEETQYF,TGCAGTGCTACTCCGGAAGAGACCCAGTACTTC
TRBD1,TRBV28,TRBJ1-1,CASSVSVGTGEFEAFF,TGTGCCAGCAGCGTAAGCGTCGGGACAGGGGAATTCGAAGCTTTCTTT
.,TRBV28,TRBJ2-7,CASSLPDSHHEQYF,TGTGCCAGCAGTCTACCCGATAGTCACCACGAGCAGTACTTC
TRBD2,TRBV7-3,TRBJ2-7,CASSSSGTNYEQYF,TGTGCCAGCAGCTCCTCCGGGACTAACTACGAGCAGTACTTC
TRBD1,TRBV6-5,TRBJ2-1,CASRRLQGGEQFF,TGTGCCAGTAGGAGGCTACAGGGGGGTGAGCAGTTCTTC
.,TRBV28,TRBJ1-5,CASSKVGDQPQHF,TGTGCCAGCAGCAAAGTAGGAGATCAGCCCCAGCATTTT
.,TRBV6-5,TRBJ2-2,CASKQEMVSGELFF,TGTGCCAGCAAACAGGAAATGGTCTCCGGGGAGCTGTTTTTT
TRBD1,TRBV6-4,TRBJ2-7,CASSSIRRDRGDEQYF,TGTGCCAGCAGTTCTATTCGTCGGGACAGGGGCGACGAGCAGTACTTC
TRBD1,TRBV28,TRBJ1-1,CASSPQDRRSEAFF,TGTGCCAGCAGTCCACAGGACAGGCGTAGTGAAGCTTTCTTT
TRBD1,TRBV6-5,TRBJ1-4,CASSLTGVPNEKLFF,TGTGCCAGCAGTTTGACAGGGGTCCCTAATGAAAAACTGTTTTTT
TRBD1,TRBV5-4,TRBJ2-5,CASSVPTGAETQYF,TGTGCCAGCAGCGTTCCCACAGGGGCAGAGACCCAGTACTTC
.,TRBV29-1,TRBJ2-7,CSVEGLPYEQYF,TGCAGCGTTGAGGGCCTTCCCTACGAGCAGTACTTC
TRBD2,TRBV25-1,TRBJ2-1,CASQLAGDRDEQFF,TGTGCCAGCCAACTAGCGGGGGACCGGGATGAGCAGTTCTTC
TRBD1,TRBV29-1,TRBJ2-7,CSGTGVNEQYF,TGCAGCGGGACAGGGGTAAACGAGCAGTACTTC
TRBD1,TRBV7-2,TRBJ2-1,CATQDRKSYNEQFF,TGTGCCACGCAGGACAGGAAGTCCTACAATGAGCAGTTCTTC
TRBD1,TRBV18,TRBJ1-2,CASSPGQGDGYTF,TGTGCCAGCTCTCCGGGACAGGGGGATGGCTACACCTTC
TRBD2,TRBV5-1,TRBJ2-1,CASSPTSGYNEQFF,TGCGCCAGCAGCCCTACTAGCGGCTACAATGAGCAGTTCTTC
TRBD2,TRBV30,TRBJ2-5,CAWSPGLAGGPETQYF,TGTGCCTGGAGCCCCGGACTAGCGGGAGGGCCAGAGACCCAGTACTTC
TRBD1,TRBV6-4,TRBJ2-7,CASSEWTGSHEQYF,TGTGCCAGCAGTGAATGGACAGGGAGCCACGAGCAGTACTTC